This T cell receptor (beta chain) was found in a study of Graves' ophthalmopathy and Graves' hyperthyroidism. Beta-chain TCR CDR3 regions were amplified from RNA transcripts. HTBI primers were employed in first-round RT-PCR, then a second-round multiplex PCR followed. TCRdb used MiXCR to reprocess the multiplex PCR reads, holding one entry per CDR3 protein. The sample lists 350,000 to 400,000 distinct CDR3 sequences; 15% to 20% were seen once. Establishment of the diagnosis relied upon clinical symptoms, serum thyroxine, TRAb, thyroid ultrasound and orbital computed tomography. A volume of approximately 10 ml of fresh peripheral blood supplied the PBMCs. Study results and caveats: Blood also contained most of the expanded thyroid clonotypes above 0.001 frequency. With a specificity of roughly 72% and a sensitivity of over 65%, the model predicted ophthalmopathy progression.

This clonotype showed up many times. What it binds is unknown. Sequenced material: peripheral blood. This receptor was identified in a woman younger than 35 with Graves' ophthalmopathy.

For the CDR3, the DNA is TGTGCCAGCAGTCCTATCCCCTCTGGAAACACCATATATTTT. Protein: CASSPIPSGNTIYF. The V gene is TRBV12-3 or TRBV12-4, the J gene TRBJ1-3; no definite D call. V lost 5 bases to trimming and J lost 0 bases, with 8 bases between them. The CDR3 is 14 amino acids.